This is a list of T cell receptor beta chains from one sample in a study of T cell repertoires in cytomegalovirus infection. TCRdb passed the reads through MiXCR, listing each CDR3 protein once. The sample gives around 530,000 distinct CDR3 sequences, around 27% of which show up once; roughly 13% is in the top ten. Sequenced sample: PBMCs. These receptors came from a human donor in good health (CMV status not recorded). Some clones in this sample may be carry-over from other donors' samples. The CDR3 runs from the conserved cysteine through the conserved F or W. A D gene is named only where the DNA matches it firmly. Some rows mark clone size as missing; the rest say once, few, many or name a class of expanded clone.

j_call	clone_size	d_call	v_call	cdr3_aa	cdr3_nt
TRBJ2-1	NA	NA	TRBV2	CASNLDYYKTHEQFF	TGTGCCAGCAACCTCGACTACTATAAAACCCATGAGCAGTTCTTC
TRBJ2-1	few	TRBD2	TRBV6-2/TRBV6-3	CASTLLGGAGGPGFEQFF	TGTGCCAGCACCCTTCTTGGGGGAGCGGGAGGGCCGGGGTTCGAGCAGTTCTTC
TRBJ1-5	NA	TRBD1	TRBV6-1	CASSPGQGSASNQPQHF	TGTGCCAGCAGCCCGGGACAGGGGTCAGCTAGCAATCAGCCCCAGCATTTT
TRBJ2-1	NA	NA	TRBV14	CASSQTWSFYNEQFF	TGTGCCAGCAGCCAAACTTGGAGCTTCTACAATGAGCAGTTCTTC
TRBJ2-7	NA	TRBD2	TRBV4-1	CASSQAGLNNYEQYF	TGCGCCAGCAGCCAAGCGGGACTAAACAACTACGAGCAGTACTTC
TRBJ1-6	few	TRBD1	TRBV28	CASSSTGQGLDNSPLHF	TGTGCCAGCAGTTCGACGGGACAGGGGTTGGATAATTCACCCCTCCACTTT
TRBJ1-5	few	NA	TRBV28	CASRQAQGRNQPQHF	TGTGCCAGCAGACAAGCACAGGGTAGGAATCAGCCCCAGCATTTT
TRBJ2-2	few	TRBD2	TRBV12-3/TRBV12-4	CASSPTSGLGTGELFF	TGTGCCAGCAGTCCAACTAGCGGTCTAGGGACCGGGGAGCTGTTTTTT
TRBJ2-5	NA	NA	TRBV4-3	CASSQVHGGFETQYF	TGCGCCAGCAGCCAGGTACACGGAGGTTTCGAGACCCAGTACTTC
TRBJ1-2	many	TRBD1	TRBV6-2/TRBV6-3	CASRSRDSYGYTF	TGTGCCAGCAGGAGCCGGGACAGCTATGGCTACACCTTC
TRBJ2-7	NA	NA	TRBV10-3	CAIRGPTNYEQYF	TGTGCCATCCGAGGCCCCACAAACTACGAGCAGTACTTC
TRBJ2-2	NA	TRBD2	TRBV9	CASSPSGGATGELFF	TGTGCCAGCAGCCCCTCGGGAGGGGCCACCGGGGAGCTGTTTTTT
TRBJ1-6	few	TRBD1	TRBV18	CASSRQGYNSPLHF	TGTGCCAGCTCGCGACAGGGTTATAATTCACCCCTCCACTTT
TRBJ2-3	NA	NA	TRBV7-3	CASSTSGPQYF	TGTGCCAGCAGTACGTCCGGGCCGCAGTATTTT
TRBJ2-5	few	TRBD1	TRBV7-7	CASSLGGRGIFETQYF	TGTGCCAGCAGCTTAGGAGGCAGGGGGATTTTCGAGACCCAGTACTTC
TRBJ2-1	NA	TRBD2	TRBV6-2/TRBV6-3	CASSTPTSGRLLVEQFF	TGTGCCAGCAGTACCCCGACTAGCGGGAGGCTCCTGGTCGAGCAGTTCTTC
TRBJ2-5	NA	NA	TRBV24-1	CATSDLSWLRGDQETQYF	TGTGCCACCAGTGATTTGTCGTGGCTACGAGGGGACCAAGAGACCCAGTACTTC
TRBJ1-6	NA	NA	TRBV2	CASSEGGGTYNSPLHF	TGTGCCAGCAGTGAGGGAGGAGGCACCTATAATTCACCCCTCCACTTT
TRBJ2-1	NA	TRBD2	TRBV7-6	CASSPTGLREYENEQFF	TGTGCCAGCAGCCCCACCGGCTTGCGGGAGTATGAAAATGAGCAGTTCTTC
TRBJ2-2	many	NA	TRBV7-8	CAKGGDTGELFF	TGTGCCAAAGGGGGGGACACCGGGGAGCTGTTTTTT
TRBJ1-1	many	TRBD1	TRBV7-2	CASIRQGYTEAFF	TGTGCCAGCATCCGACAGGGGTACACTGAAGCTTTCTTT
TRBJ2-7	NA	NA	TRBV7-2	CASSLRGGQFYEQYF	TGTGCCAGCAGCCTAAGGGGGGGACAGTTCTACGAGCAGTACTTC
TRBJ2-5	few	NA	TRBV6-5	CASSYNRGWGQETQYF	TGTGCCAGCAGTTACAATCGCGGATGGGGGCAAGAGACCCAGTACTTC
TRBJ2-1	NA	NA	TRBV2	CAGIGENPKNEQFF	TGTGCCGGGATAGGTGAAAACCCAAAAAATGAGCAGTTCTTC
TRBJ2-1	NA	NA	TRBV5-4	CASSLEGPAAYEQFF	TGTGCCAGCAGCTTGGAAGGACCTGCGGCCTATGAGCAGTTCTTC
TRBJ2-5	NA	NA	TRBV20-1	CIPRGGAQETQYF	TGCATCCCGAGGGGGGGAGCTCAAGAGACCCAGTACTTC
TRBJ2-5	NA	TRBD1	TRBV5-1	CASSLVPPGQGIQETQYF	TGCGCCAGCAGCTTGGTACCACCGGGACAGGGCATCCAAGAGACCCAGTACTTC
TRBJ1-6	few	NA	TRBV12-3/TRBV12-4	CASSQQGQVNSPLHF	TGTGCCAGCAGTCAACAGGGACAAGTTAATTCACCCCTCCACTTT
TRBJ1-5	NA	NA	TRBV27	CASRVRGDGISNQPQHF	TGTGCCAGCAGAGTTCGTGGCGACGGGATAAGCAATCAGCCCCAGCATTTT
TRBJ1-5	NA	NA	TRBV15	CATSRDRQQPQHF	TGTGCCACCAGCAGAGATCGTCAGCAGCCCCAGCATTTT
TRBJ2-2	NA	TRBD1	TRBV4-1	CASNQRDRNTGELFF	TGTGCCAGCAACCAACGGGACAGGAACACCGGGGAGCTGTTTTTT
TRBJ1-1	few	NA	TRBV20-1	CSASSGLVTEAFF	TGCAGTGCTAGTTCGGGGTTGGTCACTGAAGCTTTCTTT
TRBJ1-5	many	NA	TRBV12-3/TRBV12-4	CASSLAGQGRQPQHF	TGTGCCAGCAGTTTAGCTGGTCAGGGGAGACAGCCCCAGCATTTT
TRBJ1-3	few	NA	TRBV6-2/TRBV6-3	CASRVPGSGNTIYF	TGTGCCAGCAGGGTACCAGGCTCTGGAAACACCATATATTTT
TRBJ1-5	NA	NA	TRBV27	CASSFGGRSQPQHF	TGTGCCAGCAGTTTTGGGGGGAGAAGTCAGCCCCAGCATTTT
TRBJ1-1	NA	NA	TRBV6-5	CASSYSAPIF	TGTGCCAGCAGTTACTCCGCCCCGATCTTT
TRBJ2-2	NA	NA	TRBV7-7	CASSLGLRGRWTGELFF	TGTGCTAGCAGCTTAGGTTTACGGGGCCGGTGGACCGGGGAGCTGTTTTTT
TRBJ2-3	NA	TRBD2	TRBV7-8	CASNPGLAGGRDTQYF	TGTGCCAGCAACCCCGGACTAGCGGGAGGAAGGGATACGCAGTATTTT
TRBJ2-5	NA	TRBD2	TRBV19	CASSVASGRGETQYF	TGTGCCAGTAGTGTGGCTAGCGGGAGAGGGGAGACCCAGTACTTC
TRBJ2-1	NA	NA	TRBV20-1	CSARLHHNEQFF	TGCAGTGCTAGGCTCCACCACAATGAGCAGTTCTTC